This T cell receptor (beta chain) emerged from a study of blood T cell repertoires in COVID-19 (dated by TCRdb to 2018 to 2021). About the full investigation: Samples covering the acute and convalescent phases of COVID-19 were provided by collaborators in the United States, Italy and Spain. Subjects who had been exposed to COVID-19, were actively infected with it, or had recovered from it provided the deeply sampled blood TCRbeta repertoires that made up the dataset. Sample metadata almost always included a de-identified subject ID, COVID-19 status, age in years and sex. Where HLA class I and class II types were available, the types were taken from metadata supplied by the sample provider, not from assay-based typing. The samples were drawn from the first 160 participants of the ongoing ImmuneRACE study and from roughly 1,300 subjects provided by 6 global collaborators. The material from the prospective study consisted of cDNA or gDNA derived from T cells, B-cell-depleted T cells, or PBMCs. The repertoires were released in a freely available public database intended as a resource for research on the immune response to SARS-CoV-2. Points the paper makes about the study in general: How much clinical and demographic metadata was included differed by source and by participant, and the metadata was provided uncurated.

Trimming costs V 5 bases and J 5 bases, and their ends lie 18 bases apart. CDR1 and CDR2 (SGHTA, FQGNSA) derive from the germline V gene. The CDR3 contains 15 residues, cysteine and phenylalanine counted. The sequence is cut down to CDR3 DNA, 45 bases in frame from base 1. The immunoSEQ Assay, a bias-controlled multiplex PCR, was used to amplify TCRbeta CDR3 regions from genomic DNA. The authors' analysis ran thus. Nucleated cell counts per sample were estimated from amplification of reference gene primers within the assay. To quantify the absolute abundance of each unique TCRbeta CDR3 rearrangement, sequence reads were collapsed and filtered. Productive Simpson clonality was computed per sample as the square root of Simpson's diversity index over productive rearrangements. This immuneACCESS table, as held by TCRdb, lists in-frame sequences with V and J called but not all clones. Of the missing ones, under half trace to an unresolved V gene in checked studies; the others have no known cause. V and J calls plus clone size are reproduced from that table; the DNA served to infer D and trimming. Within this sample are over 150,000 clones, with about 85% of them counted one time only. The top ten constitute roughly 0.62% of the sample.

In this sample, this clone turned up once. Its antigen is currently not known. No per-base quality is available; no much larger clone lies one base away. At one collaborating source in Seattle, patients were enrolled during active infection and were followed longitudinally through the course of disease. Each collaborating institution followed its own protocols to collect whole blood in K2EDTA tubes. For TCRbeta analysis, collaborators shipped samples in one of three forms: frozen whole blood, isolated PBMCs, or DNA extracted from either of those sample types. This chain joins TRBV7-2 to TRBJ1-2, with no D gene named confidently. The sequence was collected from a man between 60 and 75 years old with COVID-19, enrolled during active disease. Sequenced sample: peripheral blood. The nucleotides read TGTGCCAGCAGCATACACCGGTCCGTCGGGTATGGCTACACCTTC. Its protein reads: CASSIHRSVGYGYTF.